The rows below give T cell receptor beta chains drawn from one sample of a study of T cells after yellow fever vaccination. TCRdb reanalysed the 5' RACE reads using MiXCR and keeps one entry per CDR3 protein. Of roughly 56,000 distinct CDR3 sequences detected, approximately 5.7% appear once; the ten largest clones hold around a third. Sample: PBMCs, either bulk or a sorted T-cell subset (CD4+, CD8+, memory, or dextramer-sorted; not recorded which), taken on the day of the yellow fever booster vaccination. The receptors shown here come from a man between 18 and 35 years old who received the YFV17D yellow fever vaccine. The CDR3 runs from the conserved cysteine through the conserved F or W. Fields, in order: J gene, clone size, V gene, D gene, CDR3 protein, CDR3 DNA. The D gene is left open where the match is weak. Rows give clone size only sometimes, using once, few, many, or a class for an expanded clone.

TRBJ1-2,NA,TRBV4-2,NA,CASSQIATGFGDGYTF,TGTGCCAGCAGCCAAATTGCAACGGGCTTCGGAGATGGCTACACCTTC
TRBJ2-3,NA,TRBV18,NA,CASSPMSSGTDTQYF,TGTGCCAGCTCACCAATGAGTAGCGGAACAGATACGCAGTATTTT
TRBJ1-6,many,TRBV4-1,NA,CASSQEGNRVSPLHF,TGCGCCAGCAGCCAAGAAGGGAACAGGGTTTCACCCCTCCACTTT
TRBJ1-5,many,TRBV12-3/TRBV12-4,TRBD1,CASSSGTGNQPQHF,TGTGCCAGCAGTTCCGGGACAGGTAATCAGCCCCAGCATTTT
TRBJ1-3,NA,TRBV9,NA,CASSVFGGSGNTIYF,TGTGCCAGCAGCGTATTTGGGGGCTCTGGAAACACCATATATTTT
TRBJ2-1,NA,TRBV5-5,TRBD2,CASLPRLAGGPWYNEQFF,TGTGCCAGCCTTCCTCGACTAGCGGGGGGGCCGTGGTACAATGAGCAGTTCTTC
TRBJ1-1,NA,TRBV20-1,NA,CSASDRSTEAFF,TGCAGTGCTAGTGACAGGAGCACTGAAGCTTTCTTT
TRBJ2-1,few,TRBV14,NA,CASSPMTGAYNEQFF,TGTGCCAGCAGCCCTATGACCGGAGCCTACAATGAGCAGTTCTTC
TRBJ1-1,few,TRBV25-1,NA,CASSEHREVDTEAFF,TGTGCCAGCAGTGAACACAGGGAAGTCGACACTGAAGCTTTCTTT
TRBJ1-2,few,TRBV6-6,TRBD1,CATTGAVYGYTF,TGTGCCACAACAGGGGCGGTCTATGGCTACACCTTC